This T cell receptor beta chain was captured by sequencing in a study of response to subunit inactivated influenza vaccine. CDR3 length equals 17 residues. J was trimmed by 0 bases and V by 6 bases; bases with no gene match: 9. Looked up from germline, CDR1 is WNHNN and CDR2 is SYGVQD (reference sequence). TCRdb re-called the RT-PCR reads with MiXCR, one entry per CDR3 protein. The sample holds a few hundred thousand distinct CDR3 sequences, approximately 9.9% seen once. This clonotype has a handful of counts. The V and J genes are TRBV10-1 and TRBJ2-1, with TRBD2 matching over 9 bases. The material was PBMCs from blood, obtained roughly 45 days after vaccination. This TCR was sampled from a man over 45 who received an inactivated influenza vaccine. CDR3 sequence: CASSRLSGGLSYNEQFF. CDR3 in DNA: TGCGCCAGCAGCAGGCTTAGCGGGGGACTCTCCTACAATGAGCAGTTCTTC.